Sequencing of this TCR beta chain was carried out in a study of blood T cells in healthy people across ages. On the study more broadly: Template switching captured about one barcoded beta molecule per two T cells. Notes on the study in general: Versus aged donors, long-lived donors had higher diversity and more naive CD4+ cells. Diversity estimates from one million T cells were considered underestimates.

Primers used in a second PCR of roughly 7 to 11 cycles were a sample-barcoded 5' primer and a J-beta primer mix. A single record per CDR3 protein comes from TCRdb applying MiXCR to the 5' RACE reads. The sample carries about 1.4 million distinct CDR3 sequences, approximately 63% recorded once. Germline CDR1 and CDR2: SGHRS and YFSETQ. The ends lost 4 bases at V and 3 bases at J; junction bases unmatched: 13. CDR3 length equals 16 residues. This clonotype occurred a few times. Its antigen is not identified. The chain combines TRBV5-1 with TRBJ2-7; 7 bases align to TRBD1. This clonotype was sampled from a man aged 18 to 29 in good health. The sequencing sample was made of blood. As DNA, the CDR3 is TGCGCCAGCAGCGTCATACCGGGACAGTCCGACTACGAGCAGTACTTC. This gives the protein CASSVIPGQSDYEQYF.